This T cell receptor (beta chain) emerged from a study of OX40 agonist ivuxolimab in advanced cancers. On the study more broadly: Patients were under 90% male with ages roughly 20 to 90, mean 60.

With autoimmune disease history or systemic immunosuppression, patients were excluded. About this clone itself: What it binds is not known.

Findings of the study overall: Expanded clones belonging to CD8+ T cells outnumbered, on average, those of CD4+.

Clones were sequenced by immunoSEQ multiplex PCR, and TCRdb holds only the in-frame ones, with some missing. The repertoire has tens of thousands of clones, about 91% of them found once; the top ten carry 11%. CDR3 length equals 14 residues. The germline V gene has CDR1 MNHEY and CDR2 SMNVEV (reference sequence). The V gene lost 4 bases and the J gene lost 6 bases, with 16 bases spanning the gap. This chain joins TRBV27 and TRBJ2-7; D ambiguous. This clonotype was obtained from an adult with an advanced solid tumor such as melanoma, head and neck, liver or kidney cancer. Sequencing used CD4+ or CD8+ T cells sorted from blood, obtained in a trial of the OX40 agonist ivuxolimab. CDR3 region: CASSSRVFSTEQYF. The CDR3 nucleotides are TGTGCCAGCAGTTCCCGGGTCTTTTCCACCGAGCAGTACTTC.